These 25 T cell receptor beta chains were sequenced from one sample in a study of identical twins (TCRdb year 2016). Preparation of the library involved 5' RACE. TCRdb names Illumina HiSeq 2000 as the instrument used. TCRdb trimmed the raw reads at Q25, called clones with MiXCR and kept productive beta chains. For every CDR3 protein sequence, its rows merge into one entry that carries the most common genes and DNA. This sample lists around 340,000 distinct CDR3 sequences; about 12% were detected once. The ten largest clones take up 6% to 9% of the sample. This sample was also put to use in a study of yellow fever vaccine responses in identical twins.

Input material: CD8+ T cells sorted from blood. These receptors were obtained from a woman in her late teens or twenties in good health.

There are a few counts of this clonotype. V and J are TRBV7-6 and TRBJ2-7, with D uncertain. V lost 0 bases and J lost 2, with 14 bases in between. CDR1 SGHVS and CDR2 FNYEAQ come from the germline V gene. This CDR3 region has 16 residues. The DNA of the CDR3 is TGTGCCAGCAGCTTAGCTTCTACCGGAGTAGCCTACGAGCAGTACTTC. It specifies CASSLASTGVAYEQYF.

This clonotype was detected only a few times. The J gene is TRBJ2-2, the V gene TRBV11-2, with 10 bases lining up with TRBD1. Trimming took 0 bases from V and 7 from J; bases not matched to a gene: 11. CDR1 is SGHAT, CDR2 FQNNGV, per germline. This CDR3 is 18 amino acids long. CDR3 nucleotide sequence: TGTGCCAGCAGCTTAGATCGCGGGACAGGGGTCCTGGACGGGGAGCTGTTTTTT. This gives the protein CASSLDRGTGVLDGELFF.

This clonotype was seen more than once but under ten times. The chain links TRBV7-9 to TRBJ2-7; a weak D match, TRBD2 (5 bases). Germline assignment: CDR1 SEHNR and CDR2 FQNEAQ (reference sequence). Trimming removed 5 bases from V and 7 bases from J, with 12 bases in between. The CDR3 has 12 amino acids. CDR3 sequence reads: CASSRTATEQYV. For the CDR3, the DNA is TGTGCCAGCAGCCGGACTGCAACTGAGCAGTACGTC.

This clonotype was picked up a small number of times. The CDR3 DNA follows: TGTGCCAGCAGCCCGCCTAGTGTGCGCCCCTACGAGCAGTACTTC. Translation gives CASSPPSVRPYEQYF. The gene calls are TRBV3-1 and TRBJ2-7; D is uncertain. V lost 4 bases, J lost 2 bases, and 15 bases lay in between. CDR1 LGHDT and CDR2 YNNKEL come from the germline V gene (reference sequence). This CDR3 has 15 residues.

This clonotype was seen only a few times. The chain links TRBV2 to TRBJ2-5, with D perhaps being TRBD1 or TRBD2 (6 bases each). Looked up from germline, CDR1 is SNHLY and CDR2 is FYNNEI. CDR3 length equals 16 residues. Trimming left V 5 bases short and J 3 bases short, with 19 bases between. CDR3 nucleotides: TGTGCCAGCAGTACAGACACAGGGACGGGGGAAGAGACCCAGTACTTC. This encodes CASSTDTGTGEETQYF.

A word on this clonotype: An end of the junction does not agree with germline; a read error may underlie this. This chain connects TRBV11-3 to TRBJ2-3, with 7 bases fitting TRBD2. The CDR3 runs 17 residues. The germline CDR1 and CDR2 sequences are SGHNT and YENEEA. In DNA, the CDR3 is TGTGCCTGCAGCGGCGGCCTAGCGGACACTAGCACAGATACGCAGTATTTT. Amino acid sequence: CACSGGLADTSTDTQYF.

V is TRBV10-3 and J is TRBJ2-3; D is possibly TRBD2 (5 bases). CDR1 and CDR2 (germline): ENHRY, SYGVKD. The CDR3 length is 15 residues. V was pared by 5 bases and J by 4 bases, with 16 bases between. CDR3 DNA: TGTGCCATCAGTTCCGATAAGGGAGAGGCAGATACGCAGTATTTT. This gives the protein CAISSDKGEADTQYF.

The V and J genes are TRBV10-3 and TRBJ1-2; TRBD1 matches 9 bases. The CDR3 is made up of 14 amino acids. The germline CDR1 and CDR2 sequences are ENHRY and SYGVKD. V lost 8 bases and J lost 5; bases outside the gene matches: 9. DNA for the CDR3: TGTGCCATCCCTGATAAGGGACAGGGATATGGCTACACCTTC. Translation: CAIPDKGQGYGYTF.

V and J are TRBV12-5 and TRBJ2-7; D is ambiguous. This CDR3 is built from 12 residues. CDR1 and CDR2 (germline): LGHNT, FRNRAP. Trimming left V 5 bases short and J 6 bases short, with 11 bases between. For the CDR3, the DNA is TGTGCTAGTGGTACTTCCCACGGCGAGCAGTACTTC. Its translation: CASGTSHGEQYF.

CDR3 loop: CASSKGGLLFRGYEQYV. For the CDR3, the DNA is TGTGCCAGCAGCAAAGGGGGACTTCTCTTCAGGGGCTACGAGCAGTACGTC. The V and J genes are TRBV21-1 and TRBJ2-7; the DNA was not used to check the table's D call, TRBD1. TRBV21-1 is a recognized pseudogene. The CDR3 runs to 17 residues.

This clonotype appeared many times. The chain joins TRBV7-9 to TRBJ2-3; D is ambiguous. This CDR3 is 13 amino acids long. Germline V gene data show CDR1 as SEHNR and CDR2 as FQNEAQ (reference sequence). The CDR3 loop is CVSVPPGTDTQYF. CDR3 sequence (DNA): TGTGTCTCAGTTCCCCCGGGCACAGATACGCAGTATTTT.

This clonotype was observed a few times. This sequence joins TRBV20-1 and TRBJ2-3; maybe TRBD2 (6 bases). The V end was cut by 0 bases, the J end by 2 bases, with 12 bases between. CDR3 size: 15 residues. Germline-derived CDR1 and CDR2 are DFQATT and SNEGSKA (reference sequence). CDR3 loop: CSARDRSGITDTQYF. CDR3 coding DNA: TGCAGTGCTAGAGACCGTAGCGGTATCACAGATACGCAGTATTTT.

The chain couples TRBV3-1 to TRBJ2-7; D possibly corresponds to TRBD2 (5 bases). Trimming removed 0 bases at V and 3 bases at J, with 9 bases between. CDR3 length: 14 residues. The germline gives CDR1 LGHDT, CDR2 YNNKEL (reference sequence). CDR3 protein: CASSQDVGNYEQYF. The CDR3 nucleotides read TGTGCCAGCAGCCAAGATGTCGGGAACTACGAGCAGTACTTC.

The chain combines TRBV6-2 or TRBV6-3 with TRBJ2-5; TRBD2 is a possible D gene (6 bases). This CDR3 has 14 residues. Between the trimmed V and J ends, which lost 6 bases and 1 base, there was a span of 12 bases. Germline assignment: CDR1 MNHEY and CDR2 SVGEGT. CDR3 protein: CASSHGGTQETQYF. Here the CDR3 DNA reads TGTGCCAGCAGCCACGGGGGAACCCAAGAGACCCAGTACTTC.

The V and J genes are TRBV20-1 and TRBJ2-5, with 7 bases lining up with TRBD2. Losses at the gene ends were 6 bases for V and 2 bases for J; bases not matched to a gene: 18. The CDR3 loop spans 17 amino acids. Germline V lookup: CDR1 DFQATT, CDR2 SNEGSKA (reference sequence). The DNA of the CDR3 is TGCAGTGCCAACAACGCCGCTAGCGGCTGGTCTCAAGAGACCCAGTACTTC. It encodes CSANNAASGWSQETQYF.

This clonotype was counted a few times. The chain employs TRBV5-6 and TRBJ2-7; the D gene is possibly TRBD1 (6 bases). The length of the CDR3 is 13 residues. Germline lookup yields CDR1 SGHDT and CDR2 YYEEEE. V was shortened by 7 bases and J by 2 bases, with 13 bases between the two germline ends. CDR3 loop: CASGRDIPYEQYF. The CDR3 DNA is TGTGCCAGCGGAAGGGACATCCCCTACGAGCAGTACTTC. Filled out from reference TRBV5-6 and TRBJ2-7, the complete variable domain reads DAGVTQSPTHLIKTRGQQVTLRCSPKSGHDTVSWYQQALGQGPQFIFQYYEEEERQRGNFPDRFSGHQFPNYSSELNVNALLLGDSALYLCASGRDIPYEQYFGPGTRLTVT.

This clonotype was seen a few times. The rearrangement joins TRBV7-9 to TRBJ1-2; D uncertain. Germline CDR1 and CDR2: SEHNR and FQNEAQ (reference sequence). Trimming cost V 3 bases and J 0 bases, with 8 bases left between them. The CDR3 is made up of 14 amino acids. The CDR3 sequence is CASSFAGSNYGYTF. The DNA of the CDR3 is TGTGCCAGCAGCTTCGCAGGTTCTAACTATGGCTACACCTTC.

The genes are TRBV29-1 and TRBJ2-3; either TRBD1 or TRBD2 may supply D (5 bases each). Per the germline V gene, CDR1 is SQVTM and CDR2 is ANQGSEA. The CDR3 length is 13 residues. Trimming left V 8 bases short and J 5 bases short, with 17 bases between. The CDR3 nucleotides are TGCAGCCCGAGGTGGGGGAACGAAGATACGCAGTATTTT. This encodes CSPRWGNEDTQYF.

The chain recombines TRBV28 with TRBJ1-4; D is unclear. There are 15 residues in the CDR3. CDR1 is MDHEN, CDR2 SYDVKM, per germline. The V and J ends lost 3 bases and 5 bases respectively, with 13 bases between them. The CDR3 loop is CASSFLRATNEKLFF. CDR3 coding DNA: TGTGCCAGCAGTTTTTTACGGGCGACAAATGAAAAACTGTTTTTT.

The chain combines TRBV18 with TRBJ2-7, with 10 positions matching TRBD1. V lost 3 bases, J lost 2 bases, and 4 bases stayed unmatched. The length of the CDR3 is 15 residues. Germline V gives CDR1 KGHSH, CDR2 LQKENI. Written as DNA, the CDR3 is TGTGCCAGCTCACCCCGGGACAGGGGCGCCTACGAGCAGTACTTC. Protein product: CASSPRDRGAYEQYF.

The CDR3 is CSAPPRDSPYNEQFF. CDR3 DNA: TGCAGTGCCCCGCCGCGGGACTCTCCCTACAATGAGCAGTTCTTC. The chain links TRBV20-1 to TRBJ2-1, with D perhaps matching TRBD2 (6 bases). V lost 6 bases and J 2 bases, leaving 17 bases between the germline ends. Germline V lookup: CDR1 DFQATT, CDR2 SNEGSKA (reference sequence). The length of the CDR3 is 15 residues.

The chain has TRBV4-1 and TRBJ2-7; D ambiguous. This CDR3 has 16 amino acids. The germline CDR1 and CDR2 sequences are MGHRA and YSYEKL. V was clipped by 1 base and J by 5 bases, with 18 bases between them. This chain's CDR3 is CASSQVSQVTRNEQYF. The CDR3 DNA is TGCGCCAGCAGCCAAGTATCGCAGGTTACACGCAACGAGCAGTACTTC.

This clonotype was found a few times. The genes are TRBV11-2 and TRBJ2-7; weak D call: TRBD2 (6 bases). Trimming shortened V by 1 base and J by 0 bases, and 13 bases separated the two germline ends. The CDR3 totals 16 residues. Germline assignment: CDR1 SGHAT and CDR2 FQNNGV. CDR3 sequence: CASSLVVGTPSYEQYF. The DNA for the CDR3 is TGTGCCAGCAGCTTAGTAGTAGGGACTCCCTCCTACGAGCAGTACTTC.

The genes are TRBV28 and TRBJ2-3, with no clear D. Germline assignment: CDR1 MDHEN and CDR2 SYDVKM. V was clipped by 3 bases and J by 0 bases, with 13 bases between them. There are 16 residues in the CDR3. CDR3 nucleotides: TGTGCCAGCAGTTTGAGTCAAACTCCTAGCACAGATACGCAGTATTTT. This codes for CASSLSQTPSTDTQYF.

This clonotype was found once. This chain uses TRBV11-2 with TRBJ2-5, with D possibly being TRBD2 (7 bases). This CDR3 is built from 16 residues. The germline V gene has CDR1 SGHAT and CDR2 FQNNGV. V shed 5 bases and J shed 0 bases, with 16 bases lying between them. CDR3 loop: CASSGGGADNQETQYF. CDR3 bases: TGTGCCAGCAGCGGTGGGGGGGCCGACAACCAAGAGACCCAGTACTTC.